This T cell receptor beta chain emerged from a study of T cell repertoires in aging, cancer and after chemotherapy. Overall study findings and caveats: In cancer patients, declining TCR diversity with age involved lost richness and lost evenness. The repertoire data cannot show anything about immunological memory following chemotherapy. Age-matched healthy donors had significantly more diverse, less clonal blood TCR repertoires than untreated cancer patients.

TRB rearrangements spanning V, D and J were amplified using mixed TRB-A/B primers. A single record per CDR3 protein comes from TCRdb applying MiXCR to the multiplex PCR reads. The table has more than 15,000 distinct CDR3 sequences, over 45% seen once. The template was genomic DNA from peripheral blood, not RNA. Between the trimmed V and J ends, which lost 7 bases and 0 bases, there was a span of 7 bases. The CDR3 consists of 14 residues. From germline, CDR1 is MNHEY and CDR2 SVGEGT. As concerns this clonotype: Its antigen is not identified.

This receptor was taken from a human donor in good health. Input material: blood. This rearrangement joins TRBV6-2 or TRBV6-3 to TRBJ2-6; D is undetermined. CDR3 coding DNA: TGTGCCAGCACCCGGAGCTCTGGGGCCAACGTCCTGACTTTC. Encoded protein: CASTRSSGANVLTF.